The clone carrying this T cell receptor (beta chain) was counted between two and nine times. Antigen specificity is unknown. This specimen comes from a study of beta chain features in type 1 diabetes. The CDR3 covers 12 residues. V gave up 10 bases and J gave up 4 bases, with 12 bases separating them. In germline, CDR1 is MDHEN, CDR2 SYDVKM. Study-level results: Naive, central memory and Treg TCRB repertoires seemed to resemble each other more closely in patients than they did in healthy donors. Shorter TCRB CDR3s, moderately but significantly so, were found in Type 1 diabetes patients in all four CD4+ subsets. cDNA-based sequencing might over-represent cells highly expressing TCR.

The investigators reverse transcribed all of the isolated RNA, so they sequenced expressed TCRB transcripts. Sequencing was performed with immunoSEQ multiplex PCR; in TCRdb, only in-frame clones are kept and a portion is missing. The table shows roughly 50,000 clones, with under 45% occurring only once. Sequencing was carried out using Tregs from blood. The chain uses TRBV28 and TRBJ2-3; no clear D gene. This clonotype originated in a man aged 30-40 years with type 1 diabetes. The CDR3 nucleotides read TGTGCCACACGAGGCCTTGCAGATACGCAGTATTTT. Its translation: CATRGLADTQYF.